This note documents a single TCR beta chain sequence. Antigen: not known. This sample stems from a study of T cell repertoires in ileal Crohn's disease. Study context: Patients had a median approximately 8-year disease duration, and around 35% were active smokers. Thiopurines (around ten) or anti-TNF agents (roughly 17) were given postoperatively to about half. General study points: Clonality above 26.8% at surgery always came with endoscopic recurrence.

The assay was immunoSEQ multiplex PCR, and TCRdb's table has in-frame clones only and misses some. This table has approximately 18,000 clones, 72% appearing once. Time point in this sample: neoterminal ileum biopsy at postoperative endoscopy, about 6 months after surgery. Included were adult ileal or ileocolonic Crohn's patients indicated for ileocolonic resection. The sequence was obtained from an adult with Crohn's disease. What was sequenced was ileal tissue.

CDR3 nucleotides: TGTGCCAGCAGTTACGGGACAGTGGGTGGTAACACTGAAGCTTTCTTT. This codes for CASSYGTVGGNTEAFF. The genes are TRBV6-5 and TRBJ1-1, with TRBD1 matching over 7 bases. Per the germline V gene, CDR1 is MNHEY and CDR2 is SVGAGI. The CDR3 is 16 amino acids. Trimming cost V 2 bases and J 2 bases; bases outside gene matches: 8.